The entry below describes one TCR beta chain. This clone is categorized as medium-sized (0.01 to 0.1%). Its antigen specificity is not known. One base away there is no much larger clone; base qualities are not given. This sample is part of a study of a mutant IDH1 vaccine in newly diagnosed glioma listed by TCRdb under 2021. At the level of the whole study: Patients received eight vaccinations in weeks 1, 3, 5, 7, 11, 15, 19 and 23, corresponding to visits V03 through V10. Vaccination was initiated 4-6 weeks after radiotherapy alone, or concurrently with temozolomide cycles in the chemotherapy-containing groups. Prior to enrollment, patients had been given standard therapy consisting of radiotherapy alone, temozolomide alone, or radiochemotherapy with temozolomide, with the combination given to most patients. Of the 25 to 35 patients who were treated, about 62% were male and roughly 40% were female, and the mean age was around 41 years. Six visits were used for peripheral blood collection: V03 (baseline), V05, V07, V10, V12 and V13. Longitudinal TCRB deep sequencing was done for some 26 treated patients, wherever samples were available for exploratory analyses. The paper as a whole reports these results and caveats: Pseudoprogression appeared unrelated to alterations in the top peripheral T cell clonotypes detected by TCRB sequencing. The authors noted that analyses of patient blood samples could not be reproduced because of sample limitations. Immune responses induced by the vaccine were seen in roughly 95% of patients across multiple MHC alleles. Selection of PBMC samples for TCRB deep sequencing was based on availability.

The time point label corresponds to: week 11, during vaccination. Each vaccine dose was 300 ug of a 20-mer mutant IDH1 peptide in Montanide, given subcutaneously with topical imiquimod. Donors had newly diagnosed WHO grade 3 or 4 IDH1-mutant astrocytomas with loss of nuclear ATRX. The samples were drawn from NOA16, a multicentre, single-arm, open-label phase I trial in Germany that tested a mutant IDH1 peptide vaccine in humans for the first time. Genomic DNA for TCRB sequencing was extracted from EDTA blood using the DNeasy Blood and Tissue Kit. Library construction relied on the immunoSEQ multiplex PCR assay. Rearranged TCR beta chain sequences were amplified using the hsTCRB Kit according to the manufacturer's protocol. TCRB libraries were sequenced on an Illumina MiSeq. As for the original processing: The proprietary platform of the kit vendor was used for demultiplexing, trimming and gene mapping. Sourced from immuneACCESS, this table was stored by TCRdb with only in-frame sequences that have V and J called. A share of the clones is absent; for the studies checked, an unresolved V gene accounts for under half, and the remainder has no known explanation. The DNA was the basis for D and trimming; V, J and clone size are from that table. The sample data list about 60,000 clones, and roughly 80% of these were observed just once. In total, the top ten clones hold roughly 3.6% of the sample.

V ends up 0 bases short and J 4 bases short, with an unmatched junction base count of 6. The germline V gene encodes CDR1 LGHNA and CDR2 YNFKEQ. From cysteine to phenylalanine, the CDR3 is 15 amino acids long. Left in the record is the CDR3 DNA by itself, 45 bases read in frame from the first base. The sequences come from PBMCs, collected from a glioma patient whose treatment included an IDH1 peptide vaccine. The TCR comes from a man aged 25-45 years with glioma. The chain is assembled from TRBV4-2 and TRBJ2-7; 7 bases in the junction line up with TRBD2. CDR3 protein: CASSQDPGTTYEQYF. The bases are TGTGCCAGCAGCCAAGACCCAGGGACTACATACGAGCAGTACTTC.